This TCR beta chain was obtained from a study of beta chain features in type 1 diabetes. Study details: The study examined roughly 110,000,000 sorted cells across all samples.

The study, taken as a whole, reports: Shortening that was moderate but significant affected the TCRB CDR3s of Type 1 diabetes patients in all four CD4+ subsets. It was not settled here whether HLA type affects TCRB rearrangement.

This clone was seen a few times. Its antigen is unknown. Via CD45RO/CCR7/CD25/CD127/CD95/CD27, cells of the CD4+ naive, central memory, regulatory and stem cell-like memory subsets were sorted. CDR3 length: 14 amino acids. Trimming cost V 6 bases and J 4 bases; bases outside gene matches: 6. Germline loops: CDR1 MNHEY, CDR2 SVGAGI. Isolated RNA was reverse transcribed in full, so expressed TCRB transcripts were sequenced. Assay used: immunoSEQ multiplex PCR; TCRdb lists only in-frame clones, some missing. Here the sample spans about 930,000 clones, around a sixth being singletons. This rearrangement joins TRBV6-5 to TRBJ2-7, with 10 bases fitting TRBD2. The specimen was naive CD4+ T cells from blood. This sequence was found in a woman aged 18-29 years in good health. CDR3 sequence: CASRLAGGIYEQYF. The CDR3 DNA reads as TGTGCCAGCAGATTAGCGGGAGGAATTTACGAGCAGTACTTC.